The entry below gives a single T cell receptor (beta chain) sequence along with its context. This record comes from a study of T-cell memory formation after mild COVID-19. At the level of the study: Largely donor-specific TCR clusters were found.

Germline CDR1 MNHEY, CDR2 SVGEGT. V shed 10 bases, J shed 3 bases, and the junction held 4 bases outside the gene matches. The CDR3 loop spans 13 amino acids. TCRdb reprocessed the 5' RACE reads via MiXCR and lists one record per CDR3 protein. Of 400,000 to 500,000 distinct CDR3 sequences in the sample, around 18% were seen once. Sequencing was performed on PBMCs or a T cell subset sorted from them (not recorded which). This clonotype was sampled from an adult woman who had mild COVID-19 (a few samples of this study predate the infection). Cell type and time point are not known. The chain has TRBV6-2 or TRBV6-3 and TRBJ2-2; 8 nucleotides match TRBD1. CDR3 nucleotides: TGTGCCAACGGACAGGGCGACACCGGGGAGCTGTTTTTT. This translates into CANGQGDTGELFF.